This paragraph covers one T cell receptor beta chain sequence. This sample was included in a study of shared clonotypes between healthy human individuals. TCRdb keeps only in-frame clones here, not all; method: immunoSEQ multiplex PCR. The data contain more than 550,000 clones, approximately 72% of them singletons. This TCR was sampled from a woman under 40 in good health. Source material: memory CD4+ T cells sorted from blood. Subset here: CD45RA-negative fraction.

The CDR3, as DNA: TGTGCCAGCAGTGGACTCGCCGGAAACATTCAGTACTTC. It encodes CASSGLAGNIQYF. The V and J genes are TRBV6-1 and TRBJ2-4; no clear D. The CDR3 length is 13 residues. With 4 bases removed from V and 6 bases from J, the gap between germline ends came to 10 bases. Germline V gives CDR1 MNHNS, CDR2 SASEGT.